This entry concerns a single TCR beta chain. Trimming took 4 bases from V and 1 from J, leaving 7 bases between them. The CDR3 covers 13 residues. The germline CDR1 and CDR2 sequences are MGHRA and YSYEKL. This entry comes from a study of shared clonotypes between healthy human individuals. The material for each subset, its genomic DNA, was split evenly across several immunoSEQ plates. Original processing notes: ImmunoSEQ sequences covered only the junction and lacked quality scores; filtering therefore differed. The method was immunoSEQ multiplex PCR; TCRdb's version includes in-frame clones alone and lacks a portion of them. The V and J calls and clone size come from that table; D and trimming were worked out from the DNA. The sample contains more than 2 million clones, approximately 96% of which appear only once.

V is TRBV4-1 and J is TRBJ1-1; D is perhaps TRBD1 (6 bases). This sequence originates from a young man in good health. The sequenced sample was naive CD4+ T cells sorted from blood. Subset indicated: CD45RA+ positively selected. The chain's CDR3 is CASSLQGNTEAFF. In DNA form, the CDR3 reads TGCGCCAGCAGCCTACAGGGGAACACTGAAGCTTTCTTT.